This T cell receptor (beta chain) was observed in a study of shared clonotypes between healthy human individuals. At the level of the study: Researchers assigned three CD4 naive, three CD4 memory, two CD8 naive and one CD8 memory plate to each donor.

Method: immunoSEQ multiplex PCR; TCRdb's copy keeps in-frame clones and lacks some. The repertoire holds under 2.5 million clones, with 85% to 95% as singletons. Concerning this clone itself: The sample contains more than one DNA sequence encoding this CDR3.

CDR1 and CDR2 from the germline V gene are SGHNT and YYREEE (reference sequence). The ends lost 0 bases at V and 1 base at J; junction bases unmatched: 4. The CDR3 has 15 residues. This TCR came from a man younger than 30 in good health. Some clones in this sample may be carry-over from other donors' samples. Sequenced input: naive CD4+ T cells from PBMCs. The subset is: CD45RA+ positively selected. The J gene is TRBJ2-7, the V gene TRBV5-4, with 7 positions matching TRBD1. The CDR3 DNA follows: TGTGCCAGCAGCTTGGGACAGGGAGTTTCCTACGAGCAGTACTTC. This encodes CASSLGQGVSYEQYF. Complete variable domain (other parts from reference TRBV5-4 and TRBJ2-7): ETGVTQSPTHLIKTRGQQVTLRCSSQSGHNTVSWYQQALGQGPQFIFQYYREEENGRGNFPPRFSGLQFPNYSSELNVNALELDDSALYLCASSLGQGVSYEQYFGPGTRLTVT.